These T cell receptor beta chains were read from a single sample in a study of shared clonotypes between healthy human individuals. Sequencing was performed with immunoSEQ multiplex PCR; in TCRdb, only in-frame clones are kept and a portion is missing. The repertoire has some 2,000,000 clones, 90% to 97% of them found once; the top ten carry less than 0.15%. The sequencing sample was made of naive CD4+ T cells sorted from blood. These receptors came from a man in his late teens or twenties in good health. Both conserved end residues are part of each CDR3.

V	J	CDR3
TRBV28	TRBJ2-4	CASSLQAAPNIQYF
TRBV6-1	TRBJ1-3	CASSDNPGTGGNTIYF
TRBV2	TRBJ2-3	CASSGTSGRDTQYF
TRBV9	TRBJ2-3	CASTEVGGSTDTQYF
TRBV13	TRBJ2-3	CASSIIAGGLADTQYF
TRBV5-1	TRBJ1-1	CATRRGANTEAFF
TRBV18	TRBJ1-4	CASSPIEGEKLFF
TRBV7-7	TRBJ1-5	CASSPGQGEPQHF
TRBV14	TRBJ2-3	CASKRQGADTQYF
TRBV7-9	TRBJ1-6	CASSLMQGQSPLHF
TRBV9	TRBJ2-1	CASSLTGTGYNEQFF
TRBV5-1	TRBJ1-2	CASSREVNYGYTF
TRBV7-2	TRBJ1-5	CASSLDLSGPQHF
TRBV4-3	TRBJ2-7	CASSRTGQGLYEQYF
TRBV19	TRBJ2-7	CASRDHRGGEQYF
TRBV4-3	TRBJ1-1	CASSQEAWIFGAFF
TRBV29-1	TRBJ1-3	CSVETGSGNTIYF
TRBV5-1	TRBJ2-2	CASSLEVRSGVGELFF
TRBV9	TRBJ2-7	CASSVGGIGGYEQYF
TRBV5-1	TRBJ2-5	CASTTGDLRGQETQYF
TRBV29-1	TRBJ2-1	CSVADPDEQFF
TRBV6-6	TRBJ1-1	CASSYSGVMNTEAFF
TRBV13	TRBJ2-7	CASRLSGRNPYEQYF
TRBV7-2	TRBJ1-1	CASSLNRNTEAFF
TRBV6-5	TRBJ1-1	CASSPAGSNTEAFF
TRBV6-5	TRBJ1-5	CASSYSPGDTAQHF
TRBV6-5	TRBJ2-7	CASSSLGTPSYEQYF
TRBV2	TRBJ2-1	CASRAQGLNNEQFF
TRBV7-9	TRBJ1-1	CASSFRQARVGTEAFF
TRBV7-9	TRBJ2-5	CASSLRLAGGPRETQYF
TRBV7-2	TRBJ2-1	CASSPTGGVGYNEQFF
TRBV9	TRBJ2-2	CASSSLARSANTGELFF
TRBV11-2	TRBJ2-7	CASSLTGYEQYF
TRBV6-1	TRBJ1-5	CASRNRQGNQPQHF
TRBV18	TRBJ1-1	CASSPLRSEAFF
TRBV29-1	TRBJ2-6	CSVAGVPGANVLTF
TRBV19	TRBJ2-7	CASTPQGGTYEQYF
TRBV28	TRBJ2-3	CASSTRTWGTISTDTQYF
TRBV6-5	TRBJ2-3	CASSYGGSAADTQYF
TRBV7-2	TRBJ1-5	CASSFGRVQPQHF